The 18 T cell receptor beta chains listed next were all sequenced from one sample in a study of blood T cell repertoires in COVID-19. Here immunoSEQ multiplex PCR was the method, and the copy in TCRdb shows in-frame clones only, minus some. The sample includes hundreds of thousands of clones, 88% of them seen just once. The sequenced material came from peripheral blood. The receptors originated from a woman in her forties or fifties with active or convalescent COVID-19.

The chain links TRBV27 to TRBJ2-7; 8 positions agree with TRBD2. CDR3 length: 15 amino acids. After removal of 5 bases from V and 2 bases from J, the junction contained 8 bases not matched to a gene. The germline CDR1 and CDR2 sequences are MNHEY and SMNVEV (reference sequence). CDR3 sequence reads: CASSLSGTSPYEQYF. The DNA of the CDR3 is TGTGCCAGCAGTCTTAGCGGGACCTCTCCCTACGAGCAGTACTTC.

J is TRBJ1-6 and V is TRBV5-6; D remains unclear. CDR1 is SGHDT and CDR2 is YYEEEE in the germline V gene. The CDR3 runs 12 residues. Trimming cost V 7 bases and J 3 bases, with 5 bases left between them. CDR3 sequence: CASRLYNSPLHF. In DNA form, the CDR3 reads TGTGCCAGCCGACTCTATAATTCACCCCTCCACTTT.

The rearrangement joins TRBV28 to TRBJ2-1; perhaps TRBD2 as D (6 bases). The ends were cut back, 7 bases at V and 0 bases at J, with 16 bases in the middle. Germline CDR1 reads MDHEN; CDR2 reads SYDVKM. CDR3 length equals 16 residues. The CDR3, as DNA: TGTGCCAGCAAGACTATAGCGGAGAGCTCCTACAATGAGCAGTTCTTC. This sequence encodes CASKTIAESSYNEQFF.

The V and J genes are TRBV10-3 and TRBJ2-7; a weak D match, TRBD1 (5 bases). Deletions cut 3 bases from V and 3 bases from J, with 6 bases between. Germline assignment: CDR1 ENHRY and CDR2 SYGVKD. The CDR3 is 12 amino acids. The CDR3 reads CAISEDSYEQYF. CDR3 nucleotide sequence: TGTGCCATCAGTGAAGACAGCTACGAGCAGTACTTC.

The chain links TRBV4-3 to TRBJ2-7, with D possibly TRBD2 on 5 matching bases. Germline V gives CDR1 LGHNA, CDR2 YSLEER. V was cut by 1 base and J by 3 bases, with 13 bases left in between. The CDR3 extends over 15 amino acids. This CDR3 reads CASSQVWQGSYEQYF. Here the CDR3 DNA reads TGCGCCAGCAGCCAAGTTTGGCAAGGGAGCTACGAGCAGTACTTC.

The V call is TRBV14, the J call TRBJ1-2; D perhaps matches TRBD1 (5 bases). Trimming cost V 4 bases and J 3 bases, with 12 bases left between them. This CDR3 spans 14 amino acids. The germline CDR1 and CDR2 sequences are SGHDN and FVKESK. CDR3 protein: CASSRRGDYYGYTF. The DNA of the CDR3 is TGTGCCAGCAGCCGAAGGGGTGATTACTATGGCTACACCTTC.

The chain is built from TRBV10-3 and TRBJ1-1; 9 nucleotides align to TRBD1. This CDR3 is built from 14 residues. Trimming at V came to 5 bases and at J to 1 base, leaving 2 bases not matched to a gene. The V gene's germline CDR1 is ENHRY and CDR2 SYGVKD. In DNA form, the CDR3 reads TGTGCCATCAGTCGGGACAGGGAGAACACTGAAGCTTTCTTT. Protein sequence: CAISRDRENTEAFF.

In nucleotides, the CDR3 is TGTGCCACCAGCAGAGGGCCGGGGGACTCTGGAAACACCATATATTTT. It is translated as CATSRGPGDSGNTIYF. V usage is TRBV15 and J usage is TRBJ1-3; the D gene is possibly TRBD1 (5 bases). V was trimmed by 1 base and J by 0 bases, leaving 10 bases between them. CDR3 size: 16 residues. Per the germline V gene, CDR1 is LNHNV and CDR2 is YYDKDF (reference sequence).

The chain uses TRBV18 and TRBJ1-1; D not resolved. This CDR3 comprises 13 residues. Germline V gene sequence: CDR1 KGHSH, CDR2 LQKENI. V lost 6 bases to trimming and J lost 2 bases, with 10 bases between them. CDR3 sequence reads: CASSLGANTEAFF. The CDR3 DNA is TGTGCCAGCTCCCTCGGTGCTAACACTGAAGCTTTCTTT.

The chain couples TRBV4-1 to TRBJ2-3, with D tentatively TRBD2 (6 bases). V lost 0 bases and J 2 bases, leaving 18 bases between the germline ends. The CDR3 runs 18 residues. Per germline, CDR1 MGHRA and CDR2 YSYEKL. CDR3 loop: CASSQDPGGASATDTQYF. The CDR3 nucleotides are TGCGCCAGCAGCCAAGATCCCGGAGGGGCCTCTGCCACAGATACGCAGTATTTT.

The chain has TRBV28 and TRBJ1-2, with no clear D. CDR3 size: 14 residues. Per the germline V gene, CDR1 is MDHEN and CDR2 is SYDVKM. V lost 6 bases and J lost 2, with 13 bases in between. CDR3 coding DNA: TGTGCCAGCAGGCCCGCTCCCGGGAACTATGGCTACACCTTC. It yields the protein CASRPAPGNYGYTF.

This chain joins TRBV4-2 and TRBJ1-2; TRBD1 is a possible D gene (6 bases). Deletions cut 6 bases from V and 2 bases from J, with 10 bases between. Germline CDR1 and CDR2: LGHNA and YNFKEQ. This CDR3 is 13 amino acids long. The CDR3: CASSRTANYGYTF. The CDR3 DNA reads as TGTGCCAGCAGTAGGACAGCGAACTATGGCTACACCTTC.

The chain has TRBV2 and TRBJ1-5, with a weak D call TRBD1 (6 bases). Germline CDR1 SNHLY, CDR2 FYNNEI. V was clipped by 7 bases and J by 6 bases, with 19 bases between them. CDR3 length: 15 residues. As DNA, the CDR3 is TGTGCCAGCAACTACGGGACAAAGGTGGGTCAGCCCCAGCATTTT. Protein: CASNYGTKVGQPQHF.

The chain joins TRBV4-3 to TRBJ2-1; D is possibly TRBD2 (5 bases). Germline V gene data show CDR1 as LGHNA and CDR2 as YSLEER. The V end lost 0 bases, the J end lost 7 bases, and 10 bases lay between the germline ends. The CDR3 consists of 14 residues. CDR3 loop: CASSQDLSGNEQFF. CDR3 DNA sequence: TGCGCCAGCAGCCAAGATTTGTCGGGGAATGAGCAGTTCTTC.

The chain links TRBV7-6 to TRBJ1-6, with 9 bases aligning to TRBD1. Germline assignment: CDR1 SGHVS and CDR2 FNYEAQ. There are 14 residues in the CDR3. V dropped 7 bases and J dropped 8; count of bases not matched to a gene: 6. CDR3 nucleotides: TGTGCCAGCACCCTGGGACAGGGATATTCACCCCTCCACTTT. It yields the protein CASTLGQGYSPLHF.

J is TRBJ2-5 and V is TRBV12-3 or TRBV12-4, with D unresolved. CDR3 length equals 12 residues. Trimming removed 8 bases from V and 3 bases from J, with 10 bases in between. CDR3 in DNA: TGTGCCAGCCGGTATTCTAAAGAGACCCAGTACTTC. It codes for CASRYSKETQYF.

This chain connects TRBV27 to TRBJ1-5; D is undetermined. This CDR3 comprises 14 residues. Germline lookup yields CDR1 MNHEY and CDR2 SMNVEV (reference sequence). Deletions cut 3 bases from V and 6 bases from J, with 12 bases between. CDR3 amino acids: CASSLSSPAQPQHF. The CDR3 DNA sequence: TGTGCCAGCAGTTTGAGTTCCCCCGCTCAGCCCCAGCATTTT.

The CDR3 coding sequence is TGCGCCACCCAAAATACCCGAGATGAAAAACTGTTTTTT. Its protein is CATQNTRDEKLFF. The rearrangement links TRBV10-2 to TRBJ1-4; D is unresolved. Deletions cut 10 bases from V and 6 bases from J, with 15 bases between. The CDR3 is 13 amino acids. CDR1 is WSHSY and CDR2 is SAAADI in the germline V gene.